In its sample, the clone carrying this T cell receptor (beta chain) was seen many times. The sample is drawn from a study of regulatory T cells in long-lasting Graves disease. Time point reported: newly diagnosed GD, antithyroid drugs for less than 3 months. Following extraction of RNA from PBMCs, that RNA was used to make the TCR library. The CDR3 extends over 14 amino acids. Germline CDR1 SGHRS, CDR2 YFSETQ. The trim removed 4 bases at V and 8 bases at J, leaving 7 bases unmatched. TCR beta libraries were built with iRepertoire HTBI primers and Arm-PCR of CDR3 regions. TCRdb re-analysed the multiplex PCR reads in MiXCR, keeping a single row per CDR3 protein. The sample carries around 400,000 distinct CDR3 sequences, approximately 15% recorded once. The same data also went into a second study, on T cells in Graves' hyperthyroidism and ophthalmopathy.

The sequenced sample was peripheral blood mononuclear cells (PBMCs), obtained at new diagnosis, from a patient treated with antithyroid drugs. The chain combines TRBV5-1 with TRBJ2-1, with TRBD2 matching 9 bases. The sequence was collected from a woman in her thirties or forties with Graves disease. The CDR3 coding sequence is TGCGCCAGCAGCCCAGCGGGAGGTGTCCATGAGCAGTTCTTC. Translated: CASSPAGGVHEQFF. The complete variable domain, with remaining parts taken from reference TRBV5-1 and TRBJ2-1, reads KAGVTQTPRYLIKTRGQQVTLSCSPISGHRSVSWYQQTPGQGLQFLFEYFSETQRNKGNFPGRFSGRQFSNSRSEMNVSTLELGDSALYLCASSPAGGVHEQFFGPGTRLTVL.